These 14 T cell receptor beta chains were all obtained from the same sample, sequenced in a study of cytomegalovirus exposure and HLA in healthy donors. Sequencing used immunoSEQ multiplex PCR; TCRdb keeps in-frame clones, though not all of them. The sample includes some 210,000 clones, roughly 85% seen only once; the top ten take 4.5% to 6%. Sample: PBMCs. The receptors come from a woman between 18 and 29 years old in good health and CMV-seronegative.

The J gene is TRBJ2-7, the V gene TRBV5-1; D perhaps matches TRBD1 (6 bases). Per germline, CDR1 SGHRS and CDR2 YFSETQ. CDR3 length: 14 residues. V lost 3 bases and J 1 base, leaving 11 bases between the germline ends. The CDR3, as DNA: TGCGCCAGCAGCTCCACAGGGACATCCTACGAGCAGTACTTC. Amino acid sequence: CASSSTGTSYEQYF.

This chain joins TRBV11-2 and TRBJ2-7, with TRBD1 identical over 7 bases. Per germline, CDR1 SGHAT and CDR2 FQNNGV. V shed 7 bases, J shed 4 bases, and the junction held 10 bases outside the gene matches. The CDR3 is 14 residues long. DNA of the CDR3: TGTGCCAGCACTCTCGGACAGGCGCCTTACGAGCAGTACTTC. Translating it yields CASTLGQAPYEQYF.

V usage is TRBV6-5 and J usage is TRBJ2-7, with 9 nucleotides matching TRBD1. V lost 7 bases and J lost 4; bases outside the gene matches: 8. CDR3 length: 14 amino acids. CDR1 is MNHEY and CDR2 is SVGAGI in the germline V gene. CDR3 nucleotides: TGTGCCAGCACCGCCCTGGACAGGGGTTACGAGCAGTACTTC. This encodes CASTALDRGYEQYF.

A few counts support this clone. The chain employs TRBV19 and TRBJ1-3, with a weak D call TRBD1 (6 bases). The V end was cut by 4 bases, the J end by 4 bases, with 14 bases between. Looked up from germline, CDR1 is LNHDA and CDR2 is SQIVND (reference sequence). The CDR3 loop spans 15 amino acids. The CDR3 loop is CASSSHRASGNTIYF. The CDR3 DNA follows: TGTGCCAGTAGTAGCCACAGGGCGTCCGGAAACACCATATATTTT. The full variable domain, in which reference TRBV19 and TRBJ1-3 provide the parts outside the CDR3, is DGGITQSPKYLFRKEGQNVTLSCEQNLNHDAMYWYRQDPGQGLRLIYYSQIVNDFQKGDIAEGYSVSREKKESFPLTVTSAQKNPTAFYLCASSSHRASGNTIYFGEGSWLTVV.

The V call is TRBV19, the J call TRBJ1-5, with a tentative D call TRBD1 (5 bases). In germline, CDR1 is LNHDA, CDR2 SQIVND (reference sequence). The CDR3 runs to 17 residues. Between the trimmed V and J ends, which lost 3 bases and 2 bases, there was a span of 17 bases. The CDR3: CASSILEGTVGNQPQHF. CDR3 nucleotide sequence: TGTGCCAGTAGTATCCTGGAGGGGACGGTGGGCAATCAGCCCCAGCATTTT.

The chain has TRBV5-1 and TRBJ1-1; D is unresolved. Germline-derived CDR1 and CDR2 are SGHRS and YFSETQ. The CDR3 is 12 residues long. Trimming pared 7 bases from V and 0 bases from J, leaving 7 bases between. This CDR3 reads CASFSVNTEAFF. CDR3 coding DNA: TGCGCCAGCTTTTCAGTGAACACTGAAGCTTTCTTT.

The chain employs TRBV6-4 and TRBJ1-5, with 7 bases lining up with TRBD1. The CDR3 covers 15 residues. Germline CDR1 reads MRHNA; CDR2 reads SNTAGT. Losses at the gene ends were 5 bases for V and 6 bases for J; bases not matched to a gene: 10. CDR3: CASSQTGDLSQPQHF. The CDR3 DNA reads TGTGCCAGCAGTCAAACAGGGGATCTGAGTCAGCCCCAGCATTTT.

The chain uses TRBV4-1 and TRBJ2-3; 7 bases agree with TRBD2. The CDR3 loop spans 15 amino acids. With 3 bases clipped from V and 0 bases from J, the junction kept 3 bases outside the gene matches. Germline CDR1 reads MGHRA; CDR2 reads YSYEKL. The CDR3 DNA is TGCGCCAGCAGCCAGCCGGGACTAAGCACAGATACGCAGTATTTT. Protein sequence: CASSQPGLSTDTQYF.

CDR3 region: CASSPVARVDAFF. The CDR3 coding sequence is TGTGCCAGCAGCCCCGTAGCCAGGGTGGATGCTTTCTTT. V gene TRBV7-3 combines with J gene TRBJ1-1; TRBD1 is a possible D gene (5 bases). Trimming removed 5 bases at V and 11 bases at J, with 18 bases between. This CDR3 has 13 amino acids. Germline V CDR1 and CDR2: SGHTA, FQGTGA.

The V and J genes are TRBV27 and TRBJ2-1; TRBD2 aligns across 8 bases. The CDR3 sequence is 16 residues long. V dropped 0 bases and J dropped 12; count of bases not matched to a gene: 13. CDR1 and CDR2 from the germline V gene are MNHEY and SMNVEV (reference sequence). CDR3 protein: CASSLSSGLVLFGQFF. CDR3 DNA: TGTGCCAGCAGTTTATCGTCGGGACTAGTGCTTTTCGGGCAGTTCTTC.

CDR3 DNA sequence: TGTGCCAGCTCACCAAGTATCGGCAATCAGCCCCAGCATTTT. This gives the protein CASSPSIGNQPQHF. This chain uses TRBV18 with TRBJ1-5; no definite D call. Trimming cost V 2 bases and J 2 bases, with 7 bases left between them. The length of the CDR3 is 14 residues. Germline V CDR1 and CDR2: KGHSH, LQKENI.

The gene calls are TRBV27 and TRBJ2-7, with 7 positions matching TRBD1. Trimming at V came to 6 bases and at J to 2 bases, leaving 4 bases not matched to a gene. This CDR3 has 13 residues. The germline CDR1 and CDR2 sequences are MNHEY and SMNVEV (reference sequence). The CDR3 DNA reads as TGTGCCAGCAGGCGTCAGGGGGCCTACGAGCAGTACTTC. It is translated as CASRRQGAYEQYF.

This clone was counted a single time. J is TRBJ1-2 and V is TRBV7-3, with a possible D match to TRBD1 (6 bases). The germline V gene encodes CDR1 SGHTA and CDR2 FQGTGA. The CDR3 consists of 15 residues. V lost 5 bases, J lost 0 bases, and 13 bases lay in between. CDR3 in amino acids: CASSPQTGPNYGYTF. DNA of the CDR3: TGTGCCAGCAGCCCTCAGACAGGACCTAACTATGGCTACACCTTC.

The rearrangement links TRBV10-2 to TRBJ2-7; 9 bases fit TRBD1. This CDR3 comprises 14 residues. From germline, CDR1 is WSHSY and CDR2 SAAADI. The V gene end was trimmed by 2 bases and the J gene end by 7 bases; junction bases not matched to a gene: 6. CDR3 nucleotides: TGCGCCAGCAGTGAGCCCGGACAGGGGAGGGAGCAGTACTTC. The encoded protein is CASSEPGQGREQYF.